Presented here are 25 T cell receptor beta chains from one specimen sequenced in a study of T-cell memory formation after mild COVID-19. TCRdb re-derived calls from the 5' RACE reads in MiXCR, one entry per CDR3 protein. The sample lists hundreds of thousands of distinct CDR3 sequences, roughly 22% seen once, with under 15% in the top ten. Sequencing used PBMCs or a T cell subset sorted from them (not recorded which). These receptors were collected from an adult woman who had mild COVID-19 (a few samples of this study predate the infection). Cell type and time point are not known.

A few counts support this clonotype. The chain carries TRBV2 and TRBJ1-1, with D unclear. The ends were cut back, 2 bases at V and 0 bases at J, with 10 bases in the middle. In germline, CDR1 is SNHLY, CDR2 FYNNEI. The CDR3 extends over 15 amino acids. Here the CDR3 reads CASSEKGLMNTEAFF. CDR3 in DNA: TGTGCCAGCAGTGAAAAGGGTTTGATGAACACTGAAGCTTTCTTT. The full variable domain, rest sourced from reference TRBV2 and TRBJ1-1, is EPEVTQTPSHQVTQMGQEVILRCVPISNHLYFYWYRQILGQKVEFLVSFYNNEISEKSEIFDDQFSVERPDGSNFTLKIRSTKLEDSAMYFCASSEKGLMNTEAFFGQGTRLTVV.

The genes are TRBV9 and TRBJ2-3; tentatively, D is TRBD1 or TRBD2 (5 bases each). CDR1 is SGDLS and CDR2 is YYNGEE in the germline V gene. The CDR3 runs 14 residues. V was shortened by 9 bases and J by 2 bases, with 16 bases between the two germline ends. The CDR3 spells CATSPEGSTDTQYF. CDR3 nucleotides: TGTGCCACCTCGCCCGAGGGGTCCACAGATACGCAGTATTTT.

Only a few counts were recorded for this clonotype. The chain combines TRBV7-2 with TRBJ1-4, with D unresolved. The CDR3 length is 16 residues. Between the trimmed V and J ends, which lost 2 bases and 0 bases, there was a span of 10 bases. The V gene's germline CDR1 is SGHTA and CDR2 FQGNSA. CDR3 DNA sequence: TGTGCCAGCAGCTTATCGGCAGATGCAACTAATGAAAAACTGTTTTTT. As protein: CASSLSADATNEKLFF.

The count of this clonotype is one. The chain links TRBV27 to TRBJ2-3, with 7 bases identical to TRBD1. There are 15 residues in the CDR3. V shed 5 bases and J 4 bases; nucleotides not matched to a gene: 9. Looked up from germline, CDR1 is MNHEY and CDR2 is SMNVEV (reference sequence). The CDR3 region is CASSHLDRFADTQYF. For the CDR3, the DNA is TGTGCCAGCAGTCACTTGGACAGGTTCGCAGATACGCAGTATTTT.

This clonotype has just a few counts. The chain recombines TRBV6-1 with TRBJ2-1; 7 positions match TRBD2. The CDR3 is 19 residues long. The germline V gene has CDR1 MNHNS and CDR2 SASEGT. V lost 4 bases, J lost 8 bases, and 23 bases stayed unmatched. The CDR3 nucleotides are TGTGCCAGCAGTGGGGGTCGGGGGACTAAAAGGGCAGGCGTGGATGAGCAGTTCTTC. Translated: CASSGGRGTKRAGVDEQFF.

This clonotype was detected a few times. The chain couples TRBV24-1 to TRBJ2-1; no definite D call. Deletions cut 5 bases from V and 3 bases from J, with 4 bases between. Germline V lookup: CDR1 KGHDR, CDR2 SFDVKD. This CDR3 has 12 residues. This CDR3 is CATSAVYNEQFF. The CDR3 DNA sequence: TGTGCCACCAGTGCAGTCTACAATGAGCAGTTCTTC.

This chain uses TRBV7-9 with TRBJ2-2; the match to TRBD2 covers 10 bases. Trimming at V came to 6 bases and at J to 3 bases, leaving 7 bases not matched to a gene. The CDR3 extends over 16 amino acids. Germline CDR1 SEHNR, CDR2 FQNEAQ (reference sequence). The CDR3 DNA is TGTGCCAGCAGTTCCCTAGCGGGAGACGACACCGGGGAGCTGTTTTTT. Translating it yields CASSSLAGDDTGELFF.

The chain has TRBV24-1 and TRBJ1-1; a weak D match, TRBD1 (5 bases). Germline V lookup: CDR1 KGHDR, CDR2 SFDVKD. V was pared by 4 bases and J by 3 bases, with 14 bases between. The CDR3 runs 15 residues. The CDR3 loop is CATSDGGNGDTEAFF. DNA for the CDR3: TGTGCCACCAGTGACGGGGGGAACGGGGACACTGAAGCTTTCTTT.

The chain carries TRBV3-1 and TRBJ2-1; no reliable D call. The CDR3 contains 16 residues. Germline V gene sequence: CDR1 LGHDT, CDR2 YNNKEL (reference sequence). V was shortened by 0 bases and J by 0 bases, with 9 bases between the two germline ends. This CDR3 reads CASSQDGYSSYNEQFF. CDR3 DNA: TGTGCCAGCAGCCAAGATGGATACAGCTCCTACAATGAGCAGTTCTTC.

This clonotype has just a few counts. The chain uses TRBV3-1 and TRBJ2-3; perhaps TRBD2 as D (6 bases). This CDR3 comprises 15 residues. CDR1 LGHDT and CDR2 YNNKEL come from the germline V gene (reference sequence). The V and J ends lost 4 bases and 6 bases respectively, with 17 bases between them. CDR3 in amino acids: CASSPLRGFGDTQYF. CDR3 sequence (DNA): TGTGCCAGCAGCCCCCTGCGGGGTTTCGGGGATACGCAGTATTTT.

This clonotype occurred a few times. The rearrangement joins TRBV12-3 or TRBV12-4 to TRBJ2-3; 11 bases match TRBD2. The CDR3 extends over 17 amino acids. Trimming cost V 2 bases and J 4 bases; bases outside gene matches: 8. CDR3 protein: CASSLRIAGGMADTQYF. CDR3 nucleotides: TGTGCCAGCAGTTTAAGAATAGCGGGAGGGATGGCAGATACGCAGTATTTT.

The rearrangement links TRBV20-1 to TRBJ2-7; D not certain. This CDR3 is built from 11 residues. CDR1 DFQATT and CDR2 SNEGSKA come from the germline V gene (reference sequence). Trimming left V 3 bases short and J 4 bases short, with 7 bases between. The CDR3 region has the DNA TGCAGTGCTAGTGGAGATTACGAGCAGTACTTC. It translates to CSASGDYEQYF.

In DNA, the CDR3 is TGTGCCAGCAGCTTCCGGACAGGGAGAAACACTGAAGCTTTCTTT. It yields the protein CASSFRTGRNTEAFF. The J gene is TRBJ1-1, the V gene TRBV7-8, with 8 bases identical to TRBD1. Germline V gene lookup returns CDR1 SGHVS and CDR2 FQNEAQ. There are 15 residues in the CDR3. Unmatched junction bases numbered 5, after V lost 3 bases and J lost 2 bases.

This clonotype turned up a few times. The chain is built from TRBV12-3 or TRBV12-4 and TRBJ1-1, with 9 positions matching TRBD1. With V trimmed by 6 bases and J by 1 base, 6 bases remained unmatched. The CDR3 sequence is 15 residues long. This chain's CDR3 is CASSSLGQGNTEAFF. CDR3 bases: TGTGCCAGCAGCAGCCTGGGACAGGGGAACACTGAAGCTTTCTTT.

This clonotype was detected only a few times. The V and J genes are TRBV7-9 and TRBJ2-7, with D hard to call. Germline CDR1 SEHNR, CDR2 FQNEAQ (reference sequence). The CDR3 is 14 amino acids. V was pared by 3 bases and J by 3 bases, with 12 bases between. DNA of the CDR3: TGTGCCAGCAGCTTGACGGCCCAGTACTACGAGCAGTACTTC. Translation gives CASSLTAQYYEQYF.

The table lists this clonotype with a few counts. The CDR3 coding sequence is TGTGCCAGCAGCTTCCGGGGAGGGGGTGAAAAACTGTTTTTT. Its translation: CASSFRGGGEKLFF. V gene TRBV12-3 or TRBV12-4 combines with J gene TRBJ1-4; tentative D call: TRBD1 (6 bases). The CDR3 has 14 residues. V gave up 6 bases and J gave up 7 bases, with 15 bases separating them.

The rearrangement joins TRBV28 to TRBJ2-1; 10 bases fit TRBD2. This CDR3 region has 13 residues. Germline V gene data show CDR1 as MDHEN and CDR2 as SYDVKM. V was clipped by 2 bases and J by 15 bases; unmatched bases: 7. CDR3 nucleotide sequence: TGTGCCAGCAGTTTAACCAGCGGGGGGGCGTGGTTCTTC. The encoded protein is CASSLTSGGAWFF.

This clonotype was counted once. CDR3 loop: CATKGREDRGANEQFF. DNA for the CDR3: TGTGCCACCAAAGGGAGGGAGGACAGGGGGGCCAATGAGCAGTTCTTC. The chain employs TRBV24-1 and TRBJ2-1; 10 bases agree with TRBD1. The CDR3 is 16 residues long. Per the germline V gene, CDR1 is KGHDR and CDR2 is SFDVKD. The V segment lost 8 bases and the J segment 6 bases; nucleotides outside the gene matches: 12.

This clonotype came up once. V usage is TRBV12-3 or TRBV12-4 and J usage is TRBJ2-5, with D perhaps matching TRBD2 (6 bases). The ends were cut back, 3 bases at V and 7 bases at J, with 18 bases in the middle. This CDR3 contains 15 residues. The CDR3: CASSFGGAGSWTQYF. The CDR3 DNA sequence: TGTGCCAGCAGTTTTGGGGGAGCGGGTAGTTGGACCCAGTACTTC.

The chain recombines TRBV6-2 or TRBV6-3 with TRBJ2-7; 7 nucleotides match TRBD2. This CDR3 contains 16 residues. V trimming: 5 bases; J trimming: 4 bases; junction bases outside the gene matches: 14. Germline CDR1 MNHEY, CDR2 SVGEGT. DNA for the CDR3: TGTGCCAGCAGTGTCCAGCGGGGCTTTCTCACTTACGAGCAGTACTTC. Translated, it gives CASSVQRGFLTYEQYF.

This clonotype turned up a few times. This sequence joins TRBV19 and TRBJ2-1, with a weak D call TRBD2 (5 bases). Looked up from germline, CDR1 is LNHDA and CDR2 is SQIVND (reference sequence). V was clipped by 4 bases and J by 4 bases, with 17 bases between them. The CDR3 is 16 residues long. The CDR3 region is CASSTDTGAAYNEQFF. DNA for the CDR3: TGTGCCAGTAGTACGGATACTGGAGCGGCGTACAATGAGCAGTTCTTC.

The chain couples TRBV4-1 to TRBJ2-7; 11 bases map to TRBD2. With V trimmed by 1 base and J by 2 bases, 7 bases remained unmatched. This CDR3 is 17 amino acids long. Germline CDR1 is MGHRA and CDR2 is YSYEKL. This chain's CDR3 is CASSQGPSGGLAYEQYF. In nucleotides, the CDR3 is TGCGCCAGCAGCCAAGGCCCTAGCGGGGGGTTAGCCTACGAGCAGTACTTC.

This clonotype has only a few counts. V is TRBV5-4 and J is TRBJ2-3, with TRBD2 matching over 11 bases. The CDR3 loop spans 15 amino acids. Germline V CDR1 and CDR2: SGHNT, YYREEE (reference sequence). Trimming at V came to 1 base and at J to 5 bases, leaving 3 bases not matched to a gene. The CDR3 is CASSLLAGGKDTQYF. CDR3 DNA sequence: TGTGCCAGCAGCTTGCTAGCGGGGGGAAAAGATACGCAGTATTTT.

This clonotype turned up a few times. This chain joins TRBV7-2 and TRBJ1-2; D not certain. The germline gives CDR1 SGHTA, CDR2 FQGNSA. Trimming left V 8 bases short and J 0 bases short, with 10 bases between. The CDR3 loop spans 13 amino acids. CDR3 nucleotides: TGTGCCAGCGGGAAAAGGGCTAACTATGGCTACACCTTC. Its protein is CASGKRANYGYTF.

This clonotype was seen a few times. This chain uses TRBV20-1 with TRBJ1-1; the D is unclear. This CDR3 has 16 residues. Looked up from germline, CDR1 is DFQATT and CDR2 is SNEGSKA (reference sequence). Trimming removed 6 bases at V and 0 bases at J, with 20 bases between. The CDR3 sequence is CSAPGRRTSLNTEAFF. The CDR3 region has the DNA TGCAGTGCCCCGGGGAGGAGGACCTCCCTGAACACTGAAGCTTTCTTT.